The rows below give T cell receptor beta chains drawn from one sample of a study of T cells after posttransplantation cyclophosphamide. Some clones are missing from TCRdb's copy, which holds only in-frame ones; the method was immunoSEQ multiplex PCR. Among tens of thousands of clones listed, around 91% were seen once. Sequenced sample: PBMCs. Receptor source: a woman aged 50 to 60 in good health and a related stem cell transplant donor. CDR3s include the opening cysteine and the closing phenylalanine or tryptophan. The order of the fields is J gene, clone size, V gene, D gene, CDR3 DNA, CDR3 protein. The D gene is left open where the match is weak. The size of a clone is reported for some rows only, either as once, few or many, or as a class for expanded clones.

j_call: TRBJ2-7; clone_size: .; v_call: TRBV6-6; d_call: TRBD1; cdr3_nt: TGTGCCAGCAGCCCCTCGGGACAGGGGGCCGGTGAGCAGTACTTC; cdr3_aa: CASSPSGQGAGEQYF
j_call: TRBJ1-2; clone_size: .; v_call: TRBV19; d_call: .; cdr3_nt: TGTGCCAGTAGTATCGGACAGATTCTATATGGCTACACCTTC; cdr3_aa: CASSIGQILYGYTF
j_call: TRBJ2-7; clone_size: .; v_call: TRBV29-1; d_call: .; cdr3_nt: TGCAGCGCCTTCTCGGGATCCTACGAGCAGTACTTC; cdr3_aa: CSAFSGSYEQYF
j_call: TRBJ1-3; clone_size: .; v_call: TRBV28; d_call: .; cdr3_nt: TGTGCCAGCAGTTTATCAGGGGACCCCTCTGGAAACACCATATATTTT; cdr3_aa: CASSLSGDPSGNTIYF
j_call: TRBJ2-2; clone_size: .; v_call: TRBV5-1; d_call: .; cdr3_nt: TGCGCCAGCAGCTTGGCGACAGACGGGGAGCTGTTTTTT; cdr3_aa: CASSLATDGELFF
j_call: TRBJ1-4; clone_size: few; v_call: TRBV25-1; d_call: .; cdr3_nt: TGTGCCAGCAGTGAATATCCAGGTGGAGGGGAAAAACTGTTTTTT; cdr3_aa: CASSEYPGGGEKLFF
j_call: TRBJ2-7; clone_size: .; v_call: TRBV6-1; d_call: TRBD2; cdr3_nt: TGTGCCAGCAGCCTAGCGGGGTCCTACGAGCAGTACTTC; cdr3_aa: CASSLAGSYEQYF
j_call: TRBJ2-5; clone_size: .; v_call: TRBV11-2; d_call: .; cdr3_nt: TGTGCCAGCAGCCCCACTAGTGAAGAGACCCAGTACTTC; cdr3_aa: CASSPTSEETQYF
j_call: TRBJ1-4; clone_size: .; v_call: TRBV5-1; d_call: .; cdr3_nt: TGCGCCAGCAGCTTGGCGGCAGCGAGTAATGAAAAACTGTTTTTT; cdr3_aa: CASSLAAASNEKLFF
j_call: TRBJ2-3; clone_size: .; v_call: TRBV18; d_call: TRBD1; cdr3_nt: TGTGCCAGCTCACTCGGACAGGGAACAGATACGCAGTATTTT; cdr3_aa: CASSLGQGTDTQYF
j_call: TRBJ1-1; clone_size: .; v_call: TRBV7-8; d_call: TRBD1; cdr3_nt: TGTGCCAGCAGCGGCCCACAGGGGGTGAACACTGAAGCTTTCTTT; cdr3_aa: CASSGPQGVNTEAFF
j_call: TRBJ2-3; clone_size: .; v_call: TRBV2; d_call: TRBD2; cdr3_nt: TGTGCCAGCGGGGGGACTAGCGGCACAGATACGCAGTATTTT; cdr3_aa: CASGGTSGTDTQYF
j_call: TRBJ1-1; clone_size: once; v_call: TRBV7-2; d_call: .; cdr3_nt: TGTGCCAGCAGCTTAAGCGCGGGTGGGTTGGGTGAAGCTTTCTTT; cdr3_aa: CASSLSAGGLGEAFF
j_call: TRBJ1-1; clone_size: .; v_call: TRBV7-7; d_call: .; cdr3_nt: TGTGCCAGCAGCTTTAGTCAGAACACTGAAGCTTTCTTT; cdr3_aa: CASSFSQNTEAFF
j_call: TRBJ1-5; clone_size: .; v_call: TRBV10-2; d_call: TRBD1; cdr3_nt: TGCGCCAGCAGTTGGACAGGGGGCGTTCAGCCCCAGCATTTT; cdr3_aa: CASSWTGGVQPQHF
j_call: TRBJ2-2; clone_size: .; v_call: TRBV7-2; d_call: .; cdr3_nt: TGTGCCAGCAGCCGTGACTATACCGGGGAGCTGTTTTTT; cdr3_aa: CASSRDYTGELFF
j_call: TRBJ1-5; clone_size: .; v_call: TRBV2; d_call: .; cdr3_nt: TGTGCCAGCAGGGAATCTTCAGTCAATCAGCCCCAGCATTTT; cdr3_aa: CASRESSVNQPQHF
j_call: TRBJ2-7; clone_size: .; v_call: TRBV7-9; d_call: TRBD1; cdr3_nt: TGTGCCAGCAGCCAGGGACAGGTTACGGAGCAGTACTTC; cdr3_aa: CASSQGQVTEQYF
j_call: TRBJ2-2; clone_size: .; v_call: TRBV25-1; d_call: .; cdr3_nt: TGTGCCAGCAGTGAAGCGGGCGGGGAGCTGTTTTTT; cdr3_aa: CASSEAGGELFF
j_call: TRBJ1-6; clone_size: .; v_call: TRBV28; d_call: TRBD1; cdr3_nt: TGTGCCAGCAGGGTCCTGACAGGGGGTTCACCCCTCCACTTT; cdr3_aa: CASRVLTGGSPLHF
j_call: TRBJ2-7; clone_size: few; v_call: TRBV2; d_call: .; cdr3_nt: TGTGCCAGCATGGGGGGGCGAAACGAGCAGTACTTC; cdr3_aa: CASMGGRNEQYF
j_call: TRBJ1-1; clone_size: .; v_call: TRBV7-2; d_call: .; cdr3_nt: TGTGCCAGCAGCTTACGTCAGATCGGGGACACTGAAGCTTTCTTT; cdr3_aa: CASSLRQIGDTEAFF
j_call: TRBJ1-5; clone_size: .; v_call: TRBV5-4; d_call: TRBD1; cdr3_nt: TGTGCCAGCAGCGTGACAGGGAACAATCAGCCCCAGCATTTT; cdr3_aa: CASSVTGNNQPQHF
j_call: TRBJ1-2; clone_size: .; v_call: TRBV6-5; d_call: .; cdr3_nt: TGTGCCAGCAGTTACTACGGTCGGGACTATGGCTACACCTTC; cdr3_aa: CASSYYGRDYGYTF
j_call: TRBJ2-7; clone_size: .; v_call: TRBV5-1; d_call: TRBD1; cdr3_nt: TGCGCCAGCAGCTTGGGGGGGACAGGGCGATCCGAGCAGTACTTC; cdr3_aa: CASSLGGTGRSEQYF
j_call: TRBJ1-2; clone_size: .; v_call: TRBV20-1; d_call: TRBD1; cdr3_nt: TGCAGTCAACAGGGGGCGGATGGCTACACCTTC; cdr3_aa: CSQQGADGYTF
j_call: TRBJ2-5; clone_size: .; v_call: TRBV6-1; d_call: TRBD2; cdr3_nt: TGTGCCAGCAGTGCCCTAGCGGGAGCCCAAGAGACCCAGTACTTC; cdr3_aa: CASSALAGAQETQYF
j_call: TRBJ2-3; clone_size: .; v_call: TRBV5-1; d_call: TRBD2; cdr3_nt: TGCGCCAGCAGCCGGGGGACTAGCGGGGGCCCTAGCACAGATACGCAGTATTTT; cdr3_aa: CASSRGTSGGPSTDTQYF
j_call: TRBJ2-3; clone_size: .; v_call: TRBV19; d_call: TRBD2; cdr3_nt: TGTGCCAGTACCCTACTAGCGGGAGGAACAGATACGCAGTATTTT; cdr3_aa: CASTLLAGGTDTQYF
j_call: TRBJ2-7; clone_size: .; v_call: TRBV19; d_call: TRBD2; cdr3_nt: TGTGCCAGTAGCCCCCGGCTAGCGGAGTCCTACGAGCAGTACTTC; cdr3_aa: CASSPRLAESYEQYF
j_call: TRBJ2-5; clone_size: .; v_call: TRBV5-4; d_call: .; cdr3_nt: TGTGCCAGCAGCCCGTCGGGATCGGGCCTACCAGGAGCCCAGTACTTC; cdr3_aa: CASSPSGSGLPGAQYF
j_call: TRBJ2-7; clone_size: once; v_call: TRBV6-5; d_call: .; cdr3_nt: TGTGCCAGCAGTTCGGGACACCACTACGAGCAGTACTTC; cdr3_aa: CASSSGHHYEQYF
j_call: TRBJ2-7; clone_size: .; v_call: TRBV2; d_call: .; cdr3_nt: TGTGCCAGCACCCCCGAGGGCTACGAGCAGTACTTC; cdr3_aa: CASTPEGYEQYF
j_call: TRBJ2-5; clone_size: .; v_call: TRBV6-1; d_call: TRBD1; cdr3_nt: TGTGCCAGCAGTGTATTCGGACAGGGCGCACTCTATCAAGAGACCCAGTACTTC; cdr3_aa: CASSVFGQGALYQETQYF
j_call: TRBJ2-5; clone_size: .; v_call: TRBV7-3; d_call: .; cdr3_nt: TGTGCCAGCAGCCTGGACAATCAAGAGACCCAGTACTTC; cdr3_aa: CASSLDNQETQYF
j_call: TRBJ1-6; clone_size: .; v_call: TRBV18; d_call: .; cdr3_nt: TGTGCCAGCTCACAACAACAGGGAAGGGGTTCCCTCCACTTT; cdr3_aa: CASSQQQGRGSLHF
j_call: TRBJ2-2; clone_size: .; v_call: TRBV28; d_call: TRBD1; cdr3_nt: TGTGCCACCCCGGGACAGGGTGCCGGGGAGCTGTTTTTT; cdr3_aa: CATPGQGAGELFF
j_call: TRBJ1-2; clone_size: once; v_call: TRBV6-6; d_call: TRBD1; cdr3_nt: TGTGCCAGCAGTTACGTAGGGACAGCTAACTATGGCTACACCTTC; cdr3_aa: CASSYVGTANYGYTF
j_call: TRBJ1-5; clone_size: .; v_call: TRBV2; d_call: .; cdr3_nt: TGTGCCAGCAGTGAAATAATGAGGAATCAGCCCCAGCATTTT; cdr3_aa: CASSEIMRNQPQHF
j_call: TRBJ2-7; clone_size: .; v_call: TRBV7-8; d_call: TRBD2; cdr3_nt: TGTGCCAGCAGCCCCCTTAGCGGGAGGGCCGCCGAGCAGTACTTC; cdr3_aa: CASSPLSGRAAEQYF
j_call: TRBJ1-1; clone_size: .; v_call: TRBV5-4; d_call: .; cdr3_nt: TGTGCCAGCAGCCCGCTTGGGAGGGGCGCGGGGAAGAACACTGAAGCTTTCTTT; cdr3_aa: CASSPLGRGAGKNTEAFF
j_call: TRBJ1-1; clone_size: once; v_call: TRBV5-6; d_call: TRBD1; cdr3_nt: TGTGCCAGCAGCATCGGACAGGGTACAATGAACACTGAAGCTTTCTTT; cdr3_aa: CASSIGQGTMNTEAFF
j_call: TRBJ2-7; clone_size: .; v_call: TRBV7-9; d_call: TRBD1; cdr3_nt: TGTGCCAGCAGCCCGGGACAGGGTACAATTCACGAGCAGTACTTC; cdr3_aa: CASSPGQGTIHEQYF
j_call: TRBJ2-7; clone_size: .; v_call: TRBV6-5; d_call: .; cdr3_nt: TGTGCCAGCAGTCCCTCACAGGGCTACGAGCAGTACTTC; cdr3_aa: CASSPSQGYEQYF
j_call: TRBJ2-3; clone_size: .; v_call: TRBV5-1; d_call: TRBD1; cdr3_nt: TGCGCCAGCAGCTTGAAGGGACAGACAAGGGATACGCAGTATTTT; cdr3_aa: CASSLKGQTRDTQYF
j_call: TRBJ1-2; clone_size: once; v_call: TRBV28; d_call: .; cdr3_nt: TGTGCCAGCAGTTTAAGGACCGGGTCAGGGGCTCGGTATGGCTACACCTTC; cdr3_aa: CASSLRTGSGARYGYTF
j_call: TRBJ2-3; clone_size: .; v_call: TRBV19; d_call: .; cdr3_nt: TGTGCCAGTAGTATAGGGCAGGGCCCAGATACGCAGTATTTT; cdr3_aa: CASSIGQGPDTQYF
j_call: TRBJ1-3; clone_size: once; v_call: TRBV10-2; d_call: .; cdr3_nt: TGCGCCAGCAGTGATTTAGCGGGGGGCCCCGGAAACACCATATATTTT; cdr3_aa: CASSDLAGGPGNTIYF
j_call: TRBJ2-1; clone_size: .; v_call: TRBV27; d_call: .; cdr3_nt: TGTGCCAGCAGTTTATTTTTGGCGGGGAGCTCCTACAATGAGCAGTTCTTC; cdr3_aa: CASSLFLAGSSYNEQFF
j_call: TRBJ1-1; clone_size: .; v_call: TRBV19; d_call: .; cdr3_nt: TGTGCCAGTAGTATCGCAGCGGGGCGCTTGGAAGCTTTCTTT; cdr3_aa: CASSIAAGRLEAFF
j_call: TRBJ2-1; clone_size: .; v_call: TRBV5-4; d_call: TRBD2; cdr3_nt: TGTGCCAGCAGTGGAGGGCGGGAGTGGCATGAGCAGTTCTTC; cdr3_aa: CASSGGREWHEQFF
j_call: TRBJ1-5; clone_size: .; v_call: TRBV5-1; d_call: .; cdr3_nt: TGCGCCAGCAGCTTGACAGGGAGGGATCAGCCCCAGCATTTT; cdr3_aa: CASSLTGRDQPQHF
j_call: TRBJ1-2; clone_size: .; v_call: TRBV27; d_call: .; cdr3_nt: TGTGCCAGCCGCCGGGGGGGTAACTATGGCTACACCTTC; cdr3_aa: CASRRGGNYGYTF
j_call: TRBJ1-1; clone_size: .; v_call: TRBV19; d_call: .; cdr3_nt: TGTGCCAGTAGTATGGCGGGACTCAACACTGAAGCTTTCTTT; cdr3_aa: CASSMAGLNTEAFF
j_call: TRBJ2-5; clone_size: .; v_call: TRBV30; d_call: .; cdr3_nt: TGTGCCTGGGGGACTTCCCAAGAGACCCAGTACTTC; cdr3_aa: CAWGTSQETQYF
j_call: TRBJ1-1; clone_size: .; v_call: TRBV18; d_call: TRBD1; cdr3_nt: TGTGCCAGCTCACCTCGGACAGGAAGGAACACTGAAGCTTTCTTT; cdr3_aa: CASSPRTGRNTEAFF